The 17 T cell receptor beta chains below come from one sample, sequenced in a study of cytomegalovirus exposure and HLA in healthy donors. Measured with immunoSEQ multiplex PCR; TCRdb has only the in-frame clones, and not every one. The sample carries around 200,000 clones, 84% recorded once. Input material: PBMCs. The source is a woman aged 18-29 years in good health and CMV-seropositive.

This chain links TRBV5-1 with TRBJ2-1; TRBD1 is a possible D gene (6 bases). Trimming left V 2 bases short and J 5 bases short, with 14 bases between. Germline CDR1 SGHRS, CDR2 YFSETQ. The CDR3 covers 15 residues. For the CDR3, the DNA is TGCGCCAGCAGCTTCACTCCCGCAGGGGACAATGAGCAGTTCTTC. It yields the protein CASSFTPAGDNEQFF.

This clone was detected only once. The CDR3 DNA reads TGTGCCAGCAGCGAAACCGGGACAGCAAAGGTTGGAAACACCATATATTTT. Protein sequence: CASSETGTAKVGNTIYF. The rearrangement links TRBV9 to TRBJ1-3, with 7 bases identical to TRBD1. V lost 3 bases and J lost 3; bases outside the gene matches: 12. The CDR3 consists of 17 residues. Germline-derived CDR1 and CDR2 are SGDLS and YYNGEE.

The CDR3 region is CASSDDRQETQYF. The CDR3 coding sequence is TGTGCCAGCAGCGACGACAGGCAAGAGACCCAGTACTTC. The chain has TRBV13 and TRBJ2-5; the D gene is possibly TRBD1 (6 bases). Germline CDR1 and CDR2: PRHDT and FYEKMQ (reference sequence). The ends were cut back, 5 bases at V and 2 bases at J, with 9 bases in the middle. This CDR3 is 13 amino acids long.

The gene calls are TRBV29-1 and TRBJ1-1; D is uncertain. Germline V gives CDR1 SQVTM, CDR2 ANQGSEA. The CDR3 is 11 amino acids. The germline V and J ends were trimmed by 4 bases and 5 bases, with 8 bases remaining between them. CDR3 in DNA: TGCAGCGTTGTATCCGGGACTGAAGCTTTCTTT. Its translation is CSVVSGTEAFF.

This sequence joins TRBV9 and TRBJ2-7; tentatively, D is TRBD2 (6 bases). Germline V lookup: CDR1 SGDLS, CDR2 YYNGEE. This CDR3 is built from 13 residues. Trimming took 4 bases from V and 7 from J, leaving 15 bases between them. The chain's CDR3 is CASSFGTEGEQYF. DNA of the CDR3: TGTGCCAGCAGCTTTGGGACGGAGGGAGAGCAGTACTTC.

CDR3 amino acids: CASSFGETQYF. The CDR3 DNA reads TGTGCCAGCAGTTTCGGGGAGACCCAGTACTTC. V gene TRBV2 combines with J gene TRBJ2-5; D is uncertain. The CDR3 is made up of 11 amino acids. Germline assignment: CDR1 SNHLY and CDR2 FYNNEI. V dropped 5 bases and J dropped 5 bases, with 6 bases sitting between them. Combining the CDR3 with reference TRBV2 and TRBJ2-5 gives the whole variable domain EPEVTQTPSHQVTQMGQEVILRCVPISNHLYFYWYRQILGQKVEFLVSFYNNEISEKSEIFDDQFSVERPDGSNFTLKIRSTKLEDSAMYFCASSFGETQYFGPGTRLLVL.

The chain carries TRBV7-9 and TRBJ1-4; weak D call: TRBD1 (6 bases). CDR3 length: 15 residues. Germline values: CDR1 SEHNR, CDR2 FQNEAQ (reference sequence). V dropped 5 bases and J dropped 0 bases, with 10 bases sitting between them. In DNA form, the CDR3 reads TGTGCCAGCAGCGCTCGACAGGCAACTAATGAAAAACTGTTTTTT. Its protein product is CASSARQATNEKLFF.

The V and J genes are TRBV2 and TRBJ2-5; 11 bases fit TRBD1. Germline V gives CDR1 SNHLY, CDR2 FYNNEI. The CDR3 contains 16 residues. The J segment lost 5 bases and the V segment lost 8 bases, leaving 13 bases of the junction unmatched. CDR3 nucleotide sequence: TGTGCCAGCCAAGCGGGACAGGGGGTTTTAGGGGAGACCCAGTACTTC. Translating gives CASQAGQGVLGETQYF.

In this sample, this clone turned up once. The rearrangement joins TRBV5-1 to TRBJ1-3, with TRBD1 as a possible D gene (5 bases). The germline CDR1 and CDR2 sequences are SGHRS and YFSETQ. Trimming pared 2 bases from V and 1 base from J, leaving 10 bases between. The CDR3 has 15 amino acids. CDR3 sequence reads: CASSFSGTSGNTIYF. DNA of the CDR3: TGCGCCAGCAGCTTTAGCGGGACTTCTGGAAACACCATATATTTT.

The chain joins TRBV4-1 to TRBJ1-1; a possible D gene is TRBD1 (5 bases). The CDR3 has 14 residues. CDR1 MGHRA and CDR2 YSYEKL come from the germline V gene. Trimming left V 2 bases short and J 4 bases short, with 11 bases between. The CDR3 DNA reads as TGCGCCAGCAGCCAACCGACAGTTTCCACTGAAGCTTTCTTT. Protein sequence: CASSQPTVSTEAFF.

For this clone: The sample contains more than one DNA sequence encoding this CDR3. The CDR3 sequence: CASSLRGYYGYTF. CDR3 sequence (DNA): TGTGCCAGCAGCTTACGGGGGTACTATGGCTACACCTTC. The J gene is TRBJ1-2, the V gene TRBV11-2, with D possibly TRBD1 on 5 matching bases. From germline, CDR1 is SGHAT and CDR2 FQNNGV. Trimming left V 2 bases short and J 3 bases short, with 7 bases between. The CDR3 is made up of 13 amino acids.

The chain carries TRBV7-2 and TRBJ1-5; 10 nucleotides agree with TRBD1. J lost 7 bases, V lost 0 bases, and 6 bases had no gene match. Germline CDR1 SGHTA, CDR2 FQGNSA. The CDR3 is 16 residues long. The CDR3 spells CASSLASGQGNQPQHF. DNA for the CDR3: TGTGCCAGCAGCTTAGCATCGGGACAGGGGAACCAGCCCCAGCATTTT.

V gene TRBV9 combines with J gene TRBJ2-3, with a possible D match to TRBD2 (7 bases). Trimming cost V 4 bases and J 6 bases, with 27 bases left between them. Looked up from germline, CDR1 is SGDLS and CDR2 is YYNGEE. The CDR3 extends over 18 amino acids. The CDR3 spells CASSPPPQGGGLLDTQYF. In nucleotides, the CDR3 is TGTGCCAGCAGCCCACCCCCTCAGGGCGGGGGCCTTCTCGATACGCAGTATTTT.

The rearrangement uses TRBV18 and TRBJ1-6; 9 positions agree with TRBD1. V lost 3 bases, J lost 7 bases, and 1 base stayed unmatched. The germline V gene has CDR1 KGHSH and CDR2 LQKENI. This CDR3 comprises 14 residues. The CDR3 spells CASSPGTGNSPLHF. In nucleotides, the CDR3 is TGTGCCAGCTCACCGGGGACAGGGAATTCACCCCTCCACTTT.

The chain links TRBV19 to TRBJ2-1; 9 bases match TRBD1. Germline V gene lookup returns CDR1 LNHDA and CDR2 SQIVND (reference sequence). The trim removed 5 bases at V and 8 bases at J, leaving 13 bases unmatched. The CDR3 has 16 amino acids. CDR3 residues: CASSDRDRVGGDEQFF. The CDR3 region has the DNA TGTGCCAGTAGTGACCGGGACAGGGTCGGTGGGGATGAGCAGTTCTTC.

The rearrangement uses TRBV6-1 and TRBJ2-5; D may be TRBD2 (5 bases). V shed 7 bases and J shed 0 bases, with 9 bases lying between them. The CDR3 has 13 amino acids. Germline lookup yields CDR1 MNHNS and CDR2 SASEGT. The CDR3 loop reads CASIRGHQETQYF. The DNA of the CDR3 is TGTGCCAGCATTAGAGGGCACCAAGAGACCCAGTACTTC.

The V and J genes are TRBV9 and TRBJ2-3; D not resolved. CDR3 length: 15 residues. Trimming shortened V by 4 bases and J by 1 base, and 13 bases separated the two germline ends. Germline CDR1 and CDR2: SGDLS and YYNGEE. This CDR3 is CASSPDSLGTDTQYF. The DNA for the CDR3 is TGTGCCAGCAGCCCCGATAGTCTAGGCACAGATACGCAGTATTTT.